Sequencing of this TCR beta chain was carried out in a study of blood T cell repertoires in COVID-19 (TCRdb year 2020). About the full investigation: Samples covering the acute and convalescent phases of COVID-19 were provided by collaborators in the United States, Italy and Spain. The prospective study material was composed of cDNA or gDNA derived from T cells, B-cell-depleted T cells, or PBMCs. Where HLA class I and class II types were available, the types were taken from metadata supplied by the sample provider, not from assay-based typing. The repertoires were released in a freely available public database meant as a resource for research on the immune response to SARS-CoV-2. The samples were drawn from the first 160 participants of the ongoing ImmuneRACE study and from 1,200 or so subjects provided by 6 global collaborators. Nearly every sample came with metadata listing a de-identified subject ID, COVID-19 status, age in years and sex. Deeply sampled blood TCRbeta repertoires from subjects exposed to, actively infected with, or recovered from COVID-19 were included in the dataset. Findings and caveats that apply to the study as a whole: Clinical and demographic metadata were provided uncurated, with the amount varying by source and participant.

Participants in the prospective study were enrolled through a virtual design, were aged about 18 to 89 years, and lived in 24 United States geographic areas. In the prospective study, cohorts were assigned on the basis of participant-reported clinical history obtained from a screening survey and a study questionnaire. Recovered participants in ImmuneRACE Cohort 3 were defined by two consecutive negative NP/OP PCR tests, clearance by a healthcare professional, or resolution of symptoms. In the prospective study, whole blood, serum and a nasopharyngeal or oropharyngeal swab were collected from each participant by mobile phlebotomists. Participants in the prospective study had the option to provide additional blood draws and questionnaires over a roughly two-month period. Before DNA extraction, blood samples from the prospective study were shipped at room temperature or frozen. The immunoSEQ Assay, a bias-controlled multiplex PCR, was used to amplify TCRbeta CDR3 regions from genomic DNA. On the authors' methods: Within the assay, amplification of reference gene primers was used to estimate how many nucleated cells each sample contained. Sequence reads were collapsed and filtered to measure the absolute abundance of every unique TCRbeta CDR3 rearrangement. Productive Simpson clonality was computed per sample as the square root of Simpson's diversity index over productive rearrangements. The immuneACCESS repertoire file appears here via TCRdb, limited to in-frame rearrangements. These files lack a portion of the clones; in checked studies, under half of the deficit traces to unresolved V genes, and the cause of the others is not known. The DNA was the basis for D and trimming; V, J and clone size are from that table. This sample is represented by 160,000 or so clones; about 80% of them were singletons. The ten most abundant clones make up approximately 3.6% of the sample.

A note on this clone: This clone's antigen is unknown. Sequence at one end of the junction differs from germline and may be a read error.

The CDR3 runs 12 amino acids, cysteine and phenylalanine included. The read is trimmed to its CDR3 DNA, 36 bases read in frame from base 1. The germline V gene (reference sequence) specifies MNHEY as CDR1 and SMNVEV as CDR2. The specimen was PBMCs or T cells enriched from blood (not recorded which). This sequence was found in a woman aged 55 to 70 who had recovered from COVID-19. The sequence joins TRBV27 to TRBJ1-2; no D gene call is confident. The nucleotide sequence reads TGTGCCAGCTACTCGTCCGATGAAGGACTATTATTC. Its protein product is CASYSSDEGLLF.